Presented here are 7 T cell receptor beta chains from one specimen sequenced in a study of blood T cell repertoires in COVID-19. Profiled with immunoSEQ multiplex PCR; TCRdb holds only in-frame clones, not every one. The sample gives around 56,000 clones, over 80% of which show up once; around 7.2% is in the top ten. Sequencing input: peripheral blood. These receptors all come from a woman aged 55-69 years with active or convalescent COVID-19.

This chain links TRBV24-1 with TRBJ1-5, with no clear D. Trimming took off 2 bases at V and 6 bases at J, with 4 bases between the two ends. The CDR3 length is 12 residues. The V gene's germline CDR1 is KGHDR and CDR2 SFDVKD. Written as DNA, the CDR3 is TGTGCCACCAGTGATTCTTCTCAGCCCCAGCATTTT. Its translation is CATSDSSQPQHF.

V and J are TRBV6-5 and TRBJ1-5, with a weak D call TRBD1 (6 bases). In germline, CDR1 is MNHEY, CDR2 SVGAGI. The CDR3 consists of 13 residues. Trimming removed 8 bases from V and 6 bases from J, with 14 bases in between. CDR3 DNA sequence: TGTGCCAGCTGGGGGGGCGCGGGTCAGCCCCAGCATTTT. Residues: CASWGGAGQPQHF.

V gene TRBV5-1 combines with J gene TRBJ1-6; no clear D gene. Trimming cost V 7 bases and J 11 bases, with 16 bases left between them. The CDR3 length is 13 residues. The V gene's germline CDR1 is SGHRS and CDR2 YFSETQ. CDR3 sequence: CASSPGNGPPLHF. In DNA, the CDR3 is TGCGCCAGCTCCCCGGGGAACGGGCCACCCCTCCACTTT.

The CDR3 reads CASRGQGAEEAFF. The CDR3 DNA is TGTGCCAGCAGAGGACAGGGGGCGGAAGAAGCTTTCTTT. This rearrangement joins TRBV28 to TRBJ1-1, with 11 bases fitting TRBD1. Germline V gene data show CDR1 as MDHEN and CDR2 as SYDVKM. Germline trimming cut 6 bases from V and 8 bases from J; bases unmatched to any gene: 5. CDR3 length: 13 residues. The whole variable domain, filled in from reference TRBV28 and TRBJ1-1, reads DVKVTQSSRYLVKRTGEKVFLECVQDMDHENMFWYRQDPGLGLRLIYFSYDVKMKEKGDIPEGYSVSREKKERFSLILESASTNQTSMYLCASRGQGAEEAFFGQGTRLTVV.

The V and J genes are TRBV7-2 and TRBJ2-7; 14 bases line up with TRBD2. From germline, CDR1 is SGHTA and CDR2 FQGNSA. The CDR3 consists of 15 residues. Trimming removed 4 bases from V and 4 bases from J; junction bases left unmatched: 3. The DNA for the CDR3 is TGTGCCAGCAGCTCAAGGACTAGCGGGAGGTACGAGCAGTACTTC. Its translation: CASSSRTSGRYEQYF.

The chain couples TRBV2 to TRBJ2-3; a possible D gene is TRBD1 (6 bases). V was shortened by 5 bases and J by 4 bases, with 13 bases between the two germline ends. The CDR3 is 14 residues long. Per germline, CDR1 SNHLY and CDR2 FYNNEI. The chain's CDR3 is CASSKQGWADTQYF. The CDR3, as DNA: TGTGCCAGCAGTAAACAGGGTTGGGCAGATACGCAGTATTTT.

V usage is TRBV7-9 and J usage is TRBJ2-7; 10 bases match TRBD2. Germline trimming cut 5 bases from V and 7 bases from J; bases unmatched to any gene: 23. The germline V gene has CDR1 SEHNR and CDR2 FQNEAQ (reference sequence). The CDR3 has 19 residues. CDR3: CASSPSLRWEGLAGAEQYF. The CDR3 nucleotides are TGTGCCAGCAGCCCTTCCCTTAGGTGGGAAGGTCTAGCGGGAGCTGAGCAGTACTTC.